These 23 T cell receptor beta chains came from one sample sequenced in a study of blood T cell repertoires in COVID-19. TCRdb keeps only in-frame clones here, not all; method: immunoSEQ multiplex PCR. The sample holds over 150,000 clones, 70% to 90% seen once. The source material was peripheral blood. Every receptor here comes from a man aged 35 to 55 with active or convalescent COVID-19.

This clone was observed once. The chain has TRBV10-3 and TRBJ2-3; D perhaps matches TRBD1 (5 bases). The CDR3 has 16 amino acids. CDR1 and CDR2 from the germline V gene are ENHRY and SYGVKD. V was shortened by 6 bases and J by 1 base, with 17 bases between the two germline ends. CDR3 sequence: CAIRWVTGLGTDTQYF. The CDR3, as DNA: TGTGCCATCAGATGGGTTACAGGCTTGGGCACAGATACGCAGTATTTT.

The chain joins TRBV7-2 to TRBJ1-2, with D maybe TRBD1 (5 bases). Trimming stripped 1 base from V and 8 bases from J, with 8 bases between. The CDR3 covers 12 residues. Germline V gene lookup returns CDR1 SGHTA and CDR2 FQGNSA. The DNA for the CDR3 is TGTGCCAGCAGCTTAGGGGGGGAGGGCTACACCTTC. Translating gives CASSLGGEGYTF.

The V gene is TRBV4-1, the J gene TRBJ1-2; D call uncertain. CDR1 and CDR2 from the germline V gene are MGHRA and YSYEKL. The V gene lost 4 bases and the J gene lost 5 bases, with 14 bases spanning the gap. The CDR3 has 14 amino acids. The CDR3 nucleotides are TGCGCCAGCAGCCTGAATTCACAGATATATGGCTACACCTTC. Its protein product is CASSLNSQIYGYTF.

The rearrangement joins TRBV13 to TRBJ2-5; 8 positions match TRBD2. CDR3 length: 14 amino acids. Germline CDR1 reads PRHDT; CDR2 reads FYEKMQ (reference sequence). Unmatched junction bases numbered 3, after V lost 1 base and J lost 5 bases. In DNA, the CDR3 is TGTGCCAGCAGCTTAGCGGGGGGGCCGGAGACCCAGTACTTC. Protein product: CASSLAGGPETQYF.

This clone has only one observation. This chain connects TRBV28 to TRBJ1-4, with TRBD1 as a possible D gene (5 bases). Germline CDR1 is MDHEN and CDR2 is SYDVKM. The V gene lost 5 bases and the J gene lost 8 bases, with 15 bases spanning the gap. The CDR3 sequence is 14 residues long. CDR3 sequence reads: CASSPLGREEKLFF. The DNA for the CDR3 is TGTGCCAGCAGTCCCCTGGGGCGTGAAGAAAAACTGTTTTTT.

The chain is built from TRBV7-2 and TRBJ1-5; D gene uncertain. Trimming stripped 4 bases from V and 4 bases from J, with 11 bases between. The CDR3 runs 14 residues. Per the germline V gene, CDR1 is SGHTA and CDR2 is FQGNSA. The CDR3 reads CASSSSGSNQPQHF. The CDR3 nucleotides are TGTGCCAGCAGCTCATCGGGGTCTAATCAGCCCCAGCATTTT.

The chain employs TRBV24-1 and TRBJ1-6; TRBD1 matches 7 bases. Germline V lookup: CDR1 KGHDR, CDR2 SFDVKD. This CDR3 has 15 residues. V dropped 8 bases and J dropped 5; count of bases not matched to a gene: 8. CDR3 region: CATKSGDSDNSPLHF. As DNA, the CDR3 is TGTGCCACCAAGTCCGGGGACAGTGATAATTCACCCCTCCACTTT.

The genes are TRBV7-8 and TRBJ1-2, with D possibly matching TRBD1 (6 bases). There are 15 residues in the CDR3. Trimming took off 4 bases at V and 3 bases at J, with 15 bases between the two ends. Germline V CDR1 and CDR2: SGHVS, FQNEAQ. The CDR3 sequence is CASSSWGGADYGYTF. The DNA of the CDR3 is TGTGCCAGCAGCTCCTGGGGGGGGGCCGACTATGGCTACACCTTC.

This chain uses TRBV6-5 with TRBJ1-4; TRBD1 agrees at 8 bases. Trimming cost V 6 bases and J 7 bases; bases outside gene matches: 4. The CDR3 is 13 residues long. Germline values: CDR1 MNHEY, CDR2 SVGAGI. The CDR3 sequence is CASSGQGPEKLFF. CDR3 DNA: TGTGCCAGCAGCGGACAGGGACCTGAAAAACTGTTTTTT.

The sample holds many counts of this clone. The chain has TRBV21-1 and TRBJ1-3. TRBV21-1 constitutes a pseudogene. This CDR3 has 16 residues. CDR3 bases: TGTGCCAGCGCGGGAGGCACCGGGATCGACGGAAACACCATATATTTT. Its protein is CASAGGTGIDGNTIYF.

This clone was found once. The J gene is TRBJ1-2, the V gene TRBV7-9; no definite D call. Trimming stripped 5 bases from V and 7 bases from J, with 20 bases between. This CDR3 is 15 amino acids long. Germline CDR1 reads SEHNR; CDR2 reads FQNEAQ (reference sequence). The CDR3 loop reads CASSQQVGGEGGYTF. CDR3 coding DNA: TGTGCCAGCAGCCAACAAGTGGGCGGGGAAGGTGGCTACACCTTC.

The chain links TRBV7-8 to TRBJ1-2; D not resolved. Trimming took off 1 base at V and 8 bases at J, with 14 bases between the two ends. From germline, CDR1 is SGHVS and CDR2 FQNEAQ. The CDR3 runs 14 residues. CDR3 in DNA: TGTGCCAGCAGCTTAGGCGGTGAAATAGGAGGCTACACCTTC. Amino acid sequence: CASSLGGEIGGYTF.

The table lists this clone with a count of one. The chain joins TRBV29-1 to TRBJ2-6, with a tentative D call TRBD2 (7 bases). Trimming shortened V by 6 bases and J by 1 base, and 10 bases separated the two germline ends. In germline, CDR1 is SQVTM, CDR2 ANQGSEA. The CDR3 contains 14 residues. The CDR3 reads CSVGGGSGANVLTF. The CDR3, as DNA: TGCAGCGTAGGGGGGGGATCTGGGGCCAACGTCCTGACTTTC.

The rearrangement joins TRBV19 to TRBJ1-6; 9 positions agree with TRBD1. The germline V gene has CDR1 LNHDA and CDR2 SQIVND (reference sequence). This CDR3 contains 15 residues. The junction had 9 bases not matched to a gene; V was cut back by 6 bases and J by 9 bases. CDR3 residues: CASSLSGTGTSPLHF. In nucleotides, the CDR3 is TGTGCCAGTAGCCTCTCCGGGACAGGGACTTCACCCCTCCACTTT.

This clone was recorded only once. The chain joins TRBV5-4 to TRBJ1-2; D is undetermined. Germline assignment: CDR1 SGHNT and CDR2 YYREEE (reference sequence). CDR3 length: 16 residues. Between the trimmed V and J ends, which lost 0 bases and 2 bases, there was a span of 14 bases. CDR3 DNA sequence: TGTGCCAGCAGCTTGGCGGGGTCCCCCTCCAACTATGGCTACACCTTC. Protein sequence: CASSLAGSPSNYGYTF.

The V call is TRBV6-5, the J call TRBJ1-5; a possible D gene is TRBD1 (5 bases). The CDR3 has 12 amino acids. Germline V lookup: CDR1 MNHEY, CDR2 SVGAGI. V lost 8 bases, J lost 6 bases, and 11 bases lay in between. Here the CDR3 DNA reads TGTGCCAGCCGGGGGGGTTCTCAGCCCCAGCATTTT. As protein: CASRGGSQPQHF.

The J gene is TRBJ1-1, the V gene TRBV11-2, with D perhaps TRBD1 (5 bases). The V and J ends lost 4 bases and 2 bases respectively, with 8 bases between them. Germline V gives CDR1 SGHAT, CDR2 FQNNGV. This CDR3 comprises 13 residues. Here the CDR3 reads CASSYGANTEAFF. The CDR3 DNA reads as TGTGCCAGCAGCTATGGGGCCAACACTGAAGCTTTCTTT.

This chain connects TRBV7-9 to TRBJ1-5, with 7 bases fitting TRBD1. CDR3 length: 14 amino acids. J gave up 9 bases and V 0 bases, and 5 bases lay outside the gene matches. Germline CDR1 and CDR2: SEHNR and FQNEAQ (reference sequence). The CDR3 loop is CASSLAGGVWPQHF. In nucleotides, the CDR3 is TGTGCCAGCAGCTTAGCAGGGGGCGTCTGGCCCCAGCATTTT.

The V and J genes are TRBV7-9 and TRBJ2-4; D is unresolved. The V gene's germline CDR1 is SEHNR and CDR2 FQNEAQ (reference sequence). CDR3 length: 16 amino acids. Deletions cut 5 bases from V and 0 bases from J, with 14 bases between. CDR3 residues: CASSPRSIIAKNIQYF. CDR3 nucleotides: TGTGCCAGCAGCCCCCGGTCCATTATAGCCAAAAACATTCAGTACTTC. Full variable domain (rest looked up from reference TRBV7-9 and TRBJ2-4): DTGVSQNPRHKITKRGQNVTFRCDPISEHNRLYWYRQTLGQGPEFLTYFQNEAQLEKSRLLSDRFSAERPKGSFSTLEIQRTEQGDSAMYLCASSPRSIIAKNIQYFGAGTRLSVL.

This clone has just a few counts. This chain connects TRBV28 to TRBJ1-1; D gene uncertain. Germline lookup yields CDR1 MDHEN and CDR2 SYDVKM. With 5 bases removed from V and 4 bases from J, the gap between germline ends came to 17 bases. This CDR3 region has 15 residues. CDR3 residues: CASSRTYGEGTEAFF. The CDR3, as DNA: TGTGCCAGCAGTCGTACATACGGGGAGGGCACTGAAGCTTTCTTT.

The rearrangement uses TRBV11-3 and TRBJ1-4, with TRBD1 matching 8 bases. This CDR3 region has 18 residues. Trimming took 2 bases from V and 7 from J; bases not matched to a gene: 15. Germline CDR1 SGHNT, CDR2 YENEEA. DNA for the CDR3: TGTGCCAGCAGCTTACGGGTGACAGGGGAAGGTGTTAGTGAAAAACTGTTTTTT. This encodes CASSLRVTGEGVSEKLFF.

This chain connects TRBV5-4 to TRBJ1-1; 7 bases are a match to TRBD1. The CDR3 covers 15 residues. The ends lost 4 bases at V and 2 bases at J; junction bases unmatched: 8. CDR1 and CDR2 from the germline V gene are SGHNT and YYREEE (reference sequence). The DNA for the CDR3 is TGTGCCAGCAGCGTGTCGGGACAGTCTAACACTGAAGCTTTCTTT. This sequence encodes CASSVSGQSNTEAFF.

A note on this clone: The same CDR3 arises from other DNA sequences in this sample as well. The chain is built from TRBV5-1 and TRBJ2-5; no clear D gene. The V end lost 0 bases, the J end lost 2 bases, and 5 bases lay between the germline ends. Germline V gene sequence: CDR1 SGHRS, CDR2 YFSETQ. The CDR3 extends over 13 amino acids. Here the CDR3 reads CASSLGQQETQYF. The DNA for the CDR3 is TGCGCCAGCAGCTTGGGGCAGCAAGAGACCCAGTACTTC.